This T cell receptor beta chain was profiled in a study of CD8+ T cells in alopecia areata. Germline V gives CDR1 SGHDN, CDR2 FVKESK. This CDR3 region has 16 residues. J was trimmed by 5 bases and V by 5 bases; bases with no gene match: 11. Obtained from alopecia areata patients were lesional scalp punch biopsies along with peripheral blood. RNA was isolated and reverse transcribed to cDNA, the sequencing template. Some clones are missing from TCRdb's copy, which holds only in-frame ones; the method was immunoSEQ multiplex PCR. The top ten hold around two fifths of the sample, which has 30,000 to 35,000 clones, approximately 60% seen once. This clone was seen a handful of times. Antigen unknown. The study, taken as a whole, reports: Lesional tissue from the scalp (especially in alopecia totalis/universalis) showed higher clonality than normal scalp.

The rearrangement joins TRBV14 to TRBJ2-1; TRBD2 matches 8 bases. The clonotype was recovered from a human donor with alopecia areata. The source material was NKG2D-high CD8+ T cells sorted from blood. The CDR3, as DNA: TGTGCCAGCAGCACGAATCTAGCGGGCGCTAACAATGAGCAGTTCTTC. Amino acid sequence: CASSTNLAGANNEQFF.